A selection of T cell receptor beta chains follows, all from one sample in a study of shared clonotypes between healthy human individuals. Assay used: immunoSEQ multiplex PCR; TCRdb lists only in-frame clones, some missing. The sample lists a few million clones, around 94% occurring once. Sequences were obtained from naive CD4+ T cells sorted from blood. These receptors all come from a man between 18 and 35 years old in good health. Each CDR3 is given with its conserved first and last residue. A D gene is named only where the DNA matches it firmly. Some rows have no size entry. The others give once, few or many, or a class for an expanded clone.

>TRBD1|TRBJ1-5|TRBV10-3|.
CAISESLQGVNQPQHF
TGTGCCATCAGTGAGTCGTTACAGGGGGTAAATCAGCCCCAGCATTTT
>.|TRBJ2-7|TRBV6-5|.
CASSYSLAAYEQYF
TGTGCCAGCAGTTACTCGTTAGCGGCCTACGAGCAGTACTTC
>TRBD2|TRBJ2-1|TRBV10-3|.
CAISDSGGGVYNEQFF
TGTGCCATCAGTGATTCAGGTGGGGGGGTCTACAATGAGCAGTTCTTC
>.|TRBJ2-5|TRBV14|.
CASSQDFSPLETQYF
TGTGCCAGCAGCCAAGATTTCTCGCCCTTAGAGACCCAGTACTTC
>TRBD1|TRBJ2-7|TRBV5-1|once
CASSSWTGPTYEQYF
TGCGCCAGCAGCTCCTGGACAGGGCCGACCTACGAGCAGTACTTC
>TRBD2|TRBJ2-1|TRBV11-3|.
CASSLSRERGGPEQFF
TGTGCCAGCAGCTTAAGTAGGGAGCGGGGGGGCCCTGAGCAGTTCTTC
>.|TRBJ2-3|TRBV18|.
CASSPLGTLFTDTQYF
TGTGCCAGCTCACCACTTGGGACGCTGTTCACAGATACGCAGTATTTT
>.|TRBJ1-2|TRBV6-1|.
CASSEERGRSLYYGYTF
TGTGCCAGCAGTGAAGAACGGGGCCGCTCCCTGTACTATGGCTACACCTTC
>.|TRBJ2-2|TRBV9|.
CASTRKVSGELFF
TGTGCCAGCACCCGCAAGGTTTCCGGGGAGCTGTTTTTT
>TRBD1|TRBJ1-1|TRBV5-4|.
CASSSERQGQNTEAFF
TGTGCCAGCAGCTCAGAACGACAGGGCCAGAACACTGAAGCTTTCTTT
>TRBD1|TRBJ1-2|TRBV10-3|.
CAIRPGQLYGYTF
TGTGCCATCAGACCGGGACAGCTCTATGGCTACACCTTC
>TRBD1|TRBJ2-6|TRBV9|.
CASSTGGFGANVLTF
TGTGCCAGCAGTACAGGGGGCTTTGGGGCCAACGTCCTGACTTTC
>.|TRBJ1-4|TRBV28|.
CASNPVWTVDNEKLFF
TGTGCCAGCAACCCAGTTTGGACAGTAGATAATGAAAAACTGTTTTTT
>.|TRBJ1-3|TRBV30|few
CAWSAGPGNTIYF
TGTGCCTGGAGTGCAGGGCCAGGAAACACCATATATTTT
>TRBD2|TRBJ2-7|TRBV6-6|.
CASRTLRGVSSYEQYF
TGTGCCAGCAGAACGCTGCGGGGGGTTAGCTCCTACGAGCAGTACTTC
>.|TRBJ2-5|TRBV28|.
CASRGITLYQETQYF
TGTGCCAGCCGGGGGATCACACTGTACCAAGAGACCCAGTACTTC
>TRBD2|TRBJ2-1|TRBV7-2|.
CASSLEGGRGNEQFF
TGTGCCAGCAGCTTAGAAGGCGGGAGGGGGAATGAGCAGTTCTTC
>TRBD2|TRBJ2-1|TRBV6-1|.
CASSEPHRLAGVDNEQFF
TGTGCCAGCAGTGAACCCCACCGACTAGCCGGAGTGGACAATGAGCAGTTCTTC
>.|TRBJ2-1|TRBV28|.
CASSRVQNQEEQFF
TGTGCCAGCAGTCGTGTGCAAAATCAAGAGGAGCAGTTCTTC
>.|TRBJ2-2|TRBV6-5|.
CASSSGPNTGELFF
TGTGCCAGCAGCTCCGGGCCAAACACCGGGGAGCTGTTTTTT
>TRBD2|TRBJ2-5|TRBV2|.
CASSDISGGAGTQYF
TGTGCCAGCAGTGATATTAGCGGGGGGGCCGGGACCCAGTACTTC
>.|TRBJ1-1|TRBV5-5|.
CASSLAPDTEAFF
TGTGCCAGCAGCTTGGCCCCGGACACTGAAGCTTTCTTT
>.|TRBJ2-3|TRBV5-1|.
CASSLGSGRTDTQYF
TGCGCCAGCAGCCTGGGGTCGGGTAGGACAGATACGCAGTATTTT
>.|TRBJ2-5|TRBV7-2|.
CASSSPLQETQYF
TGTGCCAGCAGCTCCCCTCTTCAGGAGACCCAGTACTTC
>.|TRBJ1-6|TRBV5-4|.
CASSLSRENNSPLHF
TGTGCCAGCAGCTTGAGCAGGGAGAATAATTCACCCCTCCACTTT
>.|TRBJ1-1|TRBV28|.
CASSSGSWSENTEAFF
TGTGCCAGCAGTTCAGGGTCGTGGTCGGAGAACACTGAAGCTTTCTTT